Below are 21 T cell receptor beta chains sequenced from a single sample in a study of T cell clonality in common variable immunodeficiency. Profiling relied on immunoSEQ multiplex PCR, and the TCRdb table lists in-frame clones only, not all of them. This sample has approximately 81,000 clones and no singletons, with over 0.7% in the ten largest. The specimen sequenced was peripheral blood mononuclear cells. All receptors derive from a person aged 18-70 years in good health.

This clone showed up many times. The CDR3 end is not reached by the read, which stops 3 residues before it; the germline J gene fills it in. The chain carries TRBV5-8 and TRBJ2-7, with TRBD2 matching over 7 bases. CDR1 is SGHTS, CDR2 YDEGEE, per germline. This CDR3 spans 12 amino acids. V lost 9 bases to trimming and J lost 3 bases; unmatched junction nucleotides: 6. Incomplete CDR3 DNA: TGTGCCACCCGCGGGGGAGTCTACGAG. The encoded protein is CATRGGVYE. The full CDR3 protein reads CATRGGVYEQYF.

This clone was seen many times. Sequencing ends 3 residues short of the CDR3 end; the germline J gene provides the rest. The chain recombines TRBV7-2 with TRBJ2-7; 7 bases map to TRBD2. This CDR3 has 14 amino acids. Germline lookup yields CDR1 SGHTA and CDR2 FQGNSA. J was trimmed by 6 bases and V by 1 base; bases with no gene match: 6. CDR3 DNA, as far as it was read: TGTGCCAGCAGCTTAGGGGGGGGGTTCGGCGAG. This gives the protein CASSLGGGFGE. The whole CDR3 region reads CASSLGGGFGEQYF.

This clone was recorded many times. The read halts 3 residues ahead of the CDR3 end, with the missing end drawn from the germline J gene. J is TRBJ2-3 and V is TRBV20-1; D is undetermined. The germline V gene encodes CDR1 DFQATT and CDR2 SNEGSKA (reference sequence). The CDR3 totals 13 residues. V was shortened by 3 bases and J by 2 bases, with 9 bases between the two germline ends. The part of the CDR3 DNA that was read is TGCAGTGCTAGCTACCTTTACACAGATACG. Its protein product is CSASYLYTDT. The CDR3 as a whole reads CSASYLYTDTQYF.

This clone showed up many times. The sequence runs out 3 residues before the end of the CDR3; the remainder is reconstructed from the germline J gene. The chain couples TRBV28 to TRBJ2-7, with D maybe TRBD1 (6 bases). V was shortened by 6 bases and J by 4 bases, with 22 bases between the two germline ends. The CDR3 is 16 amino acids. Germline lookup yields CDR1 MDHEN and CDR2 SYDVKM. The CDR3 bases that were read are TGTGCCAGCAGACCCTACACAGGGTTTGGAAAATACGAG. Translated: CASRPYTGFGKYE. The full CDR3 is CASRPYTGFGKYEQYF.

This clone turned up a few times. With the read ending 3 residues before the CDR3 end, the germline J gene is used to fill in that end. This chain links TRBV2 with TRBJ1-2, with D possibly being TRBD1 (6 bases). Germline V gene lookup returns CDR1 SNHLY and CDR2 FYNNEI. Trimming stripped 6 bases from V and 4 bases from J, with 12 bases between. The CDR3 consists of 13 residues. CDR3 DNA (partial): TGTGCCAGCAGGGCCGGGACAAGCTATGGC. This encodes CASRAGTSYG. The whole CDR3 is CASRAGTSYGYTF.

This clone came up many times. The CDR3 end lies 3 residues beyond the end of the read and is filled in from the germline J gene. The chain is built from TRBV19 and TRBJ1-5; D remains unclear. The V and J ends lost 5 bases and 0 bases respectively, with 8 bases between them. The CDR3 consists of 14 residues. Germline CDR1 LNHDA, CDR2 SQIVND (reference sequence). The DNA read from the CDR3 is TGTGCCAGTAGTTCACAGTTTAGCAATCAGCCC. Encoded protein: CASSSQFSNQP. The entire CDR3 protein is CASSSQFSNQPQHF.

This clone was found many times. The read ends 3 residues before the CDR3 terminus; that terminus is restored from the germline J gene. The genes are TRBV18 and TRBJ2-5; possibly TRBD1 for D (6 bases). CDR3 size: 13 residues. V dropped 5 bases and J dropped 0 bases, with 7 bases sitting between them. CDR1 is KGHSH and CDR2 is LQKENI in the germline V gene. CDR3 loop: CASSGTNQETQYF. CDR3 bases read: TGTGCCAGCTCAGGGACAAACCAAGAGACC.

This clone was recorded at least ten times. The chain's CDR3 is CAWNGGLSYEQYF. The CDR3 bases that were read are TGTGCCTGGAACGGGGGACTCTCCTACGAG. The V call is TRBV30, the J call TRBJ2-7, with D perhaps matching TRBD2 (6 bases). Coverage ceases 3 residues before the CDR3 finishes, and the germline J gene fills in the end. Germline V gives CDR1 GTSNPN, CDR2 SVGIG (reference sequence). This CDR3 comprises 13 residues. V was shortened by 4 bases and J by 0 bases, with 10 bases between the two germline ends.

The table lists this clone with many counts. The CDR3 end lies 3 residues beyond the end of the read and is filled in from the germline J gene. The rearrangement links TRBV10-3 to TRBJ1-1; D gene uncertain. There are 16 residues in the CDR3. Trimming shortened V by 2 bases and J by 4 bases, and 17 bases separated the two germline ends. Per germline, CDR1 ENHRY and CDR2 SYGVKD. CDR3 loop: CAISEAPTAGVTEAFF. The covered CDR3 bases are TGTGCCATCAGTGAGGCCCCGACGGCGGGTGTCACTGAA.

This clone was recorded many times. The read stops 3 residues short of the end of the CDR3; the missing end is completed from the germline J gene. Other nucleotide sequences in the sample specify the same CDR3. The chain uses TRBV19 and TRBJ2-3, with D possibly TRBD2 on 5 matching bases. Germline CDR1 and CDR2: LNHDA and SQIVND (reference sequence). The V end was cut by 5 bases, the J end by 0 bases, with 9 bases between. The CDR3 is 14 residues long. Partial CDR3 DNA: TGTGCCAGTAGTCCCGGACTGAGCACAGATACG. Translation gives CASSPGLSTDT. The full CDR3 sequence reads CASSPGLSTDTQYF.

This clone was detected only a few times. Coverage ceases 3 residues before the CDR3 finishes, and the germline J gene fills in the end. V is TRBV7-9 and J is TRBJ1-1; D remains unclear. Germline assignment: CDR1 SEHNR and CDR2 FQNEAQ (reference sequence). The V gene lost 11 bases and the J gene lost 0 bases, with 16 bases spanning the gap. The CDR3 is made up of 14 amino acids. CDR3 protein: CAGFPGSLNTEAFF. The sequenced part of the CDR3 DNA is TGTGCCGGATTCCCAGGATCTCTGAACACTGAA.

This clone was counted at least ten times. Coverage ceases 3 residues before the CDR3 finishes, and the germline J gene fills in the end. V gene TRBV6-2 or TRBV6-3 combines with J gene TRBJ2-5; 8 bases align to TRBD2. V dropped 10 bases and J dropped 3; count of bases not matched to a gene: 10. CDR3 length equals 14 residues. The germline gives CDR1 MNHEY, CDR2 SVGEGT. The part of the CDR3 DNA that was read is TGTGCCACCGCCGGGGGGGGCGGGGAAGAGACC. Translation gives CATAGGGGEET. The whole CDR3 region reads CATAGGGGEETQYF.

This clone occurred a few times. This may stem from a read error, because a much larger clone lies one nucleotide away. With the read ending 3 residues before the CDR3 end, the germline J gene is used to fill in that end. V and J are TRBV7-9 and TRBJ2-3; weak D call: TRBD2 (6 bases). Per the germline V gene, CDR1 is SEHNR and CDR2 is FQNEAQ (reference sequence). The CDR3 runs to 15 residues. CDR3 amino acids: CASSSRDFYTGTQYF. The CDR3 DNA, read in part, is TGTGCCAGCAGCTCCCGGGACTTCTACACAGGTACG.

This clone was seen repeatedly, ten times or more. The CDR3 end lies 3 residues beyond the end of the read and is filled in from the germline J gene. The chain recombines TRBV19 with TRBJ1-4, with 8 bases identical to TRBD1. The V and J ends lost 5 bases and 6 bases, in that order; junction bases with no gene match: 8. The CDR3 is made up of 15 amino acids. Germline V gene lookup returns CDR1 LNHDA and CDR2 SQIVND (reference sequence). CDR3 bases read: TGTGCCAGTAGTTTCTCCCTGGACAGGGATGAAAAA. Its translation is CASSFSLDRDEK. The whole CDR3 sequence reads CASSFSLDRDEKLFF. The complete variable domain, with remaining parts taken from reference TRBV19 and TRBJ1-4, reads DGGITQSPKYLFRKEGQNVTLSCEQNLNHDAMYWYRQDPGQGLRLIYYSQIVNDFQKGDIAEGYSVSREKKESFPLTVTSAQKNPTAFYLCASSFSLDRDEKLFFGSGTQLSVL.

The table lists this clone with many counts. The sequence runs out 3 residues before the end of the CDR3; the remainder is reconstructed from the germline J gene. The chain links TRBV4-2 to TRBJ1-1, with 10 nucleotides matching TRBD1. V dropped 4 bases and J dropped 0; count of bases not matched to a gene: 20. Germline V gene lookup returns CDR1 LGHNA and CDR2 YNFKEQ. This CDR3 comprises 21 residues. The CDR3 sequence: CASSPDTFAGQGPVLNTEAFF. The CDR3 DNA, read in part, is TGTGCCAGCAGCCCTGATACTTTCGCGGGACAGGGGCCCGTCCTGAACACTGAA.

This clone was recorded at least ten times. CDR3 loop: CASSRTGGPYGYTF. CDR3 DNA (partial): TGTGCCAGCAGCCGGACGGGGGGCCCCTATGGC. This chain links TRBV5-6 with TRBJ1-2; tentative D call: TRBD1 (6 bases). The CDR3 end is not reached by the read, which stops 3 residues before it; the germline J gene fills it in. This CDR3 is built from 14 residues. From germline, CDR1 is SGHDT and CDR2 YYEEEE. V gave up 4 bases and J gave up 4 bases, with 14 bases separating them.

This clone was detected ten times or more. The read halts 3 residues ahead of the CDR3 end, with the missing end drawn from the germline J gene. This chain connects TRBV5-4 to TRBJ2-2; D tentatively fits TRBD1 or TRBD2 (5 bases each). The CDR3 contains 14 residues. Germline values: CDR1 SGHNT, CDR2 YYREEE (reference sequence). V lost 3 bases and J lost 5, with 11 bases in between. The CDR3 DNA, read in part, is TGTGCCAGCAGCTCAGAGAGGGGAACCGGGGAG. Protein product: CASSSERGTGE. The CDR3 as a whole reads CASSSERGTGELFF.

This clone was seen many times. The CDR3 end is not reached by the read, which stops 3 residues before it; the germline J gene fills it in. V is TRBV2 and J is TRBJ2-3, with D perhaps matching TRBD2 (6 bases). Deletions cut 4 bases from V and 5 bases from J, with 13 bases between. This CDR3 is built from 14 residues. Germline loops: CDR1 SNHLY, CDR2 FYNNEI. CDR3 in amino acids: CASSADRGGDTQYF. Partial CDR3 DNA: TGTGCCAGCAGTGCAGACCGGGGAGGAGATACG.

This clone was found many times. The junction differs from germline at one of its ends, possibly a read error. The read ends 3 residues early relative to the CDR3; the germline J gene fills the gap. This chain links TRBV7-7 with TRBJ2-2, with D maybe TRBD2 (6 bases). The CDR3 consists of 16 residues. Germline CDR1 reads SSHAT; CDR2 reads FNYEAQ (reference sequence). The part of the CDR3 DNA that was read is TGTGCTAGCAGACCGGGACTCTTCGAGAGCACCGGGGAG. It translates to CASRPGLFESTGE. Given in full, the CDR3 is CASRPGLFESTGELFF.

There are many counts of this clone. The read ends 3 residues before the CDR3 terminus; that terminus is restored from the germline J gene. The chain is built from TRBV7-9 and TRBJ2-7; 7 bases are shared with TRBD1. The germline V gene encodes CDR1 SEHNR and CDR2 FQNEAQ (reference sequence). The length of the CDR3 is 14 residues. V lost 5 bases, J lost 2 bases, and 6 bases stayed unmatched. Partial CDR3 DNA: TGTGCCAGCAGCCAGGGACAGAAGACCTACGAG. It translates to CASSQGQKTYE. The entire CDR3 is CASSQGQKTYEQYF. Complete variable domain (other parts from reference TRBV7-9 and TRBJ2-7): DTGVSQNPRHKITKRGQNVTFRCDPISEHNRLYWYRQTLGQGPEFLTYFQNEAQLEKSRLLSDRFSAERPKGSFSTLEIQRTEQGDSAMYLCASSQGQKTYEQYFGPGTRLTVT.

Details on this clone: The read gets to within 3 residues of the CDR3 end, and the germline J gene fills in the rest. V is TRBV5-1 and J is TRBJ2-2; 10 nucleotides match TRBD1. V trimming: 8 bases; J trimming: 6 bases; junction bases outside the gene matches: 4. The germline CDR1 and CDR2 sequences are SGHRS and YFSETQ. The CDR3 spans 13 residues. CDR3 sequence: CASGTGVAGELFF. The CDR3 bases that were read are TGCGCCAGTGGGACAGGGGTCGCCGGGGAG.